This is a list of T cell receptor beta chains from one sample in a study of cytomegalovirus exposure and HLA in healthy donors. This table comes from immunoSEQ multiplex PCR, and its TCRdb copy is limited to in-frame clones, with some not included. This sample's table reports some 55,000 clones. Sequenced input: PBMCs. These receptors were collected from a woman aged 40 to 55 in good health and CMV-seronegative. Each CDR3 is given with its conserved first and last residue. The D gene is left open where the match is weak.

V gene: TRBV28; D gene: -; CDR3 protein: CASSLGAGVEKLFF
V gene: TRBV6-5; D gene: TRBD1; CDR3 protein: CASSSSGGSYEQYF
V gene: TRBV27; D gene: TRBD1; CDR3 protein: CASGHRGNTEAFF
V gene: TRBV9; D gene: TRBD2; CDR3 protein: CASSARAGDSYEQYF
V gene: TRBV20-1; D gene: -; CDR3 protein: CSARERETQYF
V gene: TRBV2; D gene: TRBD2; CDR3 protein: CASGTSGRGTYEQYF
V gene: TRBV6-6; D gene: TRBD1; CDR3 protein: CASSSRDRVTEAFF
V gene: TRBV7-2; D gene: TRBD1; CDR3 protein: CASSLERGRIYGYTF
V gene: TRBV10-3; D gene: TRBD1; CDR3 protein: CAINFRQGVLYEQYF
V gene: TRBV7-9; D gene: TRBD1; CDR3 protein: CASSIGQGQGYEQYF
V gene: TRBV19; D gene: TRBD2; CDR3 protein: CASRSGRDTDTQYF
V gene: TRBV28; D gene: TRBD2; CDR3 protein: CASSFDPLREGETQYF
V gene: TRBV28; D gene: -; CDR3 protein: CASGILQQETQYF
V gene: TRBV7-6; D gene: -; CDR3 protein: CASSPRGYNEQFF
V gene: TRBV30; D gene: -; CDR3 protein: CAWINSYGVERYTF
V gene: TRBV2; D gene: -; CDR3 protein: CASSVAGDANTEAFF
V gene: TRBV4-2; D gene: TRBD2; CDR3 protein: CASSQDASGAHYEQYF
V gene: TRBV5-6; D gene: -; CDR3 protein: CASSLISSYEQYF
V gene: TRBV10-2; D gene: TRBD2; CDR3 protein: CASSSRLADTGELFF
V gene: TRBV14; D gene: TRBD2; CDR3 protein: CASSQLAGGPQTQYF
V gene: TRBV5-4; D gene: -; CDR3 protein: CASSLGQGAIYGYTF
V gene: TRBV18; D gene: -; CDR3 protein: CASSPQSGGANVLTF
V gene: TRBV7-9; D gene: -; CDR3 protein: CASSEDSQTYEQYF
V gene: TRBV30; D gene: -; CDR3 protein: CAWSPIGGHNSPLHF
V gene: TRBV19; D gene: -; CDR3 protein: CASSTQGHEQYF
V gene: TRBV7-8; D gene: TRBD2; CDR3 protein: CASSLSGTRSATQYF
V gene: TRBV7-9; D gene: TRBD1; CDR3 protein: CASSLRDRGLNSPLHF
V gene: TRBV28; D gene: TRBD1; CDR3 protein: CASSSGQASAYEQYF
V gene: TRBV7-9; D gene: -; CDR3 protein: CASSHTGGASYNSPLHF
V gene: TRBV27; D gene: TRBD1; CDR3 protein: CASSAQGARESPLHF
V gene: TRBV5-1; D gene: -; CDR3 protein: CASSLGSLSTYNEQFF
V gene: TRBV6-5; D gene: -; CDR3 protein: CASSYSPGPGGTQYF
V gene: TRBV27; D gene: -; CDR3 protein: CASSLRVENYGYTF
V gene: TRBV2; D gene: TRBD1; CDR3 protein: CASSDPDRGLGANVLTF
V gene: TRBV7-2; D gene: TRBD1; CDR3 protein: CASSSGTGHQPQHF
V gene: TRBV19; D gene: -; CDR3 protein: CASSIRGVAFF
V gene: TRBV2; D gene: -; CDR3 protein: CASGIAEGTQYF
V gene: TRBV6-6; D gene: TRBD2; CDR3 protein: CASNPGLAGRETQYF
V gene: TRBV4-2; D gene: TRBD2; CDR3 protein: CASSQLAAPPYEQYF
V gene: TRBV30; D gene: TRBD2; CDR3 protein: CAWGGLAEETQYF
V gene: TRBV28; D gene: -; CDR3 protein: CASSWPGAPYGYTF
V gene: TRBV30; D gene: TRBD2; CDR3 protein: CAWTSGRAPDTQYF
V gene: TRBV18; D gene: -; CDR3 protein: CASSGAMNTEAFF